Below are 18 T cell receptor beta chains sequenced from a single sample in a study of blood T cells in healthy people across ages. Alongside a J-beta primer mix, a sample-barcoded 5' primer served in a second PCR lasting roughly 6 to 12 cycles. TCRdb independently ran MiXCR on the 5' RACE reads; one entry per CDR3 protein. The top ten clones hold 20% to 25% of a sample with around 970,000 distinct CDR3 sequences, roughly 51% of them seen once. Input material: blood. The receptor set was obtained from a woman in her sixties or seventies in good health.

This clonotype was picked up a small number of times. The rearrangement links TRBV9 to TRBJ1-1; D is possibly TRBD1 (6 bases). Germline CDR1 is SGDLS and CDR2 is YYNGEE. The CDR3 spans 14 residues. Trimming took off 3 bases at V and 1 base at J, with 10 bases between the two ends. CDR3 coding DNA: TGTGCCAGCAGCGGGACAGCCTCGAACACTGAAGCTTTCTTT. Protein product: CASSGTASNTEAFF. Variable domain in full (rest from reference TRBV9 and TRBJ1-1): DSGVTQTPKHLITATGQRVTLRCSPRSGDLSVYWYQQSLDQGLQFLIQYYNGEERAKGNILERFSAQQFPDLHSELNLSSLELGDSALYFCASSGTASNTEAFFGQGTRLTVV.

V usage is TRBV7-9 and J usage is TRBJ2-7; weak D call: TRBD2 (5 bases). Deletions cut 5 bases from V and 7 bases from J, with 18 bases between. The CDR3 extends over 14 amino acids. CDR1 is SEHNR and CDR2 is FQNEAQ in the germline V gene (reference sequence). The CDR3 nucleotides are TGTGCCAGCAGCACCGGTACGAGGGTTTGGGAGCAGTACTTC. This sequence encodes CASSTGTRVWEQYF.

About this clonotype: The junction shows a germline mismatch at one end, possibly a read error. This chain joins TRBV12-3 or TRBV12-4 and TRBJ2-3, with D perhaps TRBD2 (6 bases). This CDR3 contains 14 residues. CDR3 nucleotide sequence: TGTGCCAGCGGACTGAGCGGGCGCACAGATGCGCAGTATTTT. It is translated as CASGLSGRTDAQYF.

The table lists this clonotype with a few counts. This chain connects TRBV5-1 to TRBJ2-1; no clear D gene. V lost 0 bases and J 5 bases, leaving 6 bases between the germline ends. Germline CDR1 is SGHRS and CDR2 is YFSETQ. The CDR3 totals 13 residues. The CDR3 DNA sequence: TGCGCCAGCAGCTTGGATCGCCACAATGAGCAGTTCTTC. Protein product: CASSLDRHNEQFF.

The gene calls are TRBV24-1 and TRBJ2-7; the match to TRBD1 covers 9 bases. Gene TRBJ2-5 matches the end of the DNA better, so the J call may be wrong. This CDR3 has 17 residues. Germline V gene lookup returns CDR1 KGHDR and CDR2 SFDVKD. CDR3 in amino acids: CATSDPMDRGAKETQYF. DNA of the CDR3: TGTGCCACCAGTGATCCTATGGACAGGGGTGCGAAAGAGACCCAGTACTTC.

V usage is TRBV11-2 and J usage is TRBJ2-1, with D tentatively TRBD2 (5 bases). CDR1 and CDR2 from the germline V gene are SGHAT and FQNNGV. The ends were cut back, 1 base at V and 0 bases at J, with 10 bases in the middle. CDR3 size: 16 residues. CDR3: CASSLVSSSSYNEQFF. Here the CDR3 DNA reads TGTGCCAGCAGCTTAGTCTCTAGCAGCTCCTACAATGAGCAGTTCTTC. Full variable domain (rest looked up from reference TRBV11-2 and TRBJ2-1): EAGVAQSPRYKIIEKRQSVAFWCNPISGHATLYWYQQILGQGPKLLIQFQNNGVVDDSQLPKDRFSAERLKGVDSTLKIQPAKLEDSAVYLCASSLVSSSSYNEQFFGPGTRLTVL.

The chain has TRBV5-6 and TRBJ2-7; D may be TRBD1 (5 bases). The CDR3 covers 15 residues. Trimming pared 4 bases from V and 5 bases from J, leaving 19 bases between. The germline gives CDR1 SGHDT, CDR2 YYEEEE. CDR3 loop: CASSPRVGQPHEQYF. Here the CDR3 DNA reads TGTGCCAGCAGCCCCCGGGTGGGGCAGCCCCACGAGCAGTACTTC.

The chain combines TRBV28 with TRBJ2-1, with 8 bases identical to TRBD2. This CDR3 spans 16 amino acids. The junction had 8 bases not matched to a gene; V was cut back by 6 bases and J by 1 base. Germline V lookup: CDR1 MDHEN, CDR2 SYDVKM. The CDR3 loop reads CASRPPIAGSYNEQFF. CDR3 nucleotides: TGTGCCAGCAGGCCCCCTATAGCGGGATCCTACAATGAGCAGTTCTTC.

This chain joins TRBV6-2 or TRBV6-3 and TRBJ1-1, with 8 bases lining up with TRBD1. CDR1 is MNHEY, CDR2 SVGEGT, per germline. The J segment lost 8 bases and the V segment lost 2 bases, leaving 10 bases of the junction unmatched. The CDR3 has 15 residues. CDR3 in DNA: TGTGCCAGCAGTTACCTCAGGGGGCGGGTTGGCGAAGCTTTCTTT. Encoded protein: CASSYLRGRVGEAFF.

The chain carries TRBV12-3 or TRBV12-4 and TRBJ2-1; D is unresolved. The CDR3 loop spans 16 amino acids. Between the trimmed V and J ends, which lost 1 base and 0 bases, there was a span of 10 bases. The CDR3 DNA sequence: TGTGCCAGCAGTTTAGTCTGGCCGAGCTCCTACAATGAGCAGTTCTTC. It encodes CASSLVWPSSYNEQFF.

V usage is TRBV6-6 and J usage is TRBJ2-2; D gene unclear. Germline values: CDR1 MNHNY, CDR2 SVGAGI (reference sequence). The length of the CDR3 is 15 residues. Trimming took 6 bases from V and 0 from J, leaving 11 bases between them. DNA for the CDR3: TGTGCCAGCAGCCCTAGAGGATCGAACACCGGGGAGCTGTTTTTT. This codes for CASSPRGSNTGELFF.

V usage is TRBV27 and J usage is TRBJ2-5, with 13 bases that match TRBD2. The germline gives CDR1 MNHEY, CDR2 SMNVEV (reference sequence). The CDR3 length is 17 residues. The trim removed 6 bases at V and 2 bases at J, leaving 9 bases unmatched. CDR3 in DNA: TGTGCCAGCAGCCCGGGACTAGCGGGAAGGGGTCAAGAGACCCAGTACTTC. Protein: CASSPGLAGRGQETQYF.

V usage is TRBV11-3 and J usage is TRBJ2-1; 16 nucleotides agree with TRBD2. CDR1 and CDR2 (germline): SGHNT, YENEEA. V dropped 6 bases and J dropped 9; count of bases not matched to a gene: 17. This CDR3 contains 19 residues. The CDR3 reads CASSPGTSGRVLGLGEQFF. In nucleotides, the CDR3 is TGTGCCAGCAGTCCGGGGACTAGCGGGAGGGTACTGGGATTAGGTGAGCAGTTCTTC.

The chain recombines TRBV20-1 with TRBJ2-5; D perhaps matches TRBD1 (6 bases). The V and J ends lost 5 bases and 11 bases respectively, with 27 bases between them. CDR3 length: 15 residues. Germline loops: CDR1 DFQATT, CDR2 SNEGSKA (reference sequence). CDR3 protein: CSAYDPGAHSGEQYF. The CDR3 DNA is TGCAGTGCTTACGACCCAGGGGCGCACTCAGGAGAGCAGTACTTC.

V is TRBV3-1 and J is TRBJ2-5; weak D call: TRBD2 (7 bases). The CDR3 sequence is 19 residues long. Germline V CDR1 and CDR2: LGHDT, YNNKEL (reference sequence). Trimming pared 2 bases from V and 0 bases from J, leaving 22 bases between. CDR3 in DNA: TGTGCCAGCAGCCAAAGTCTTGCGGGAGTAGGGGGGTACCAAGAGACCCAGTACTTC. Amino acids: CASSQSLAGVGGYQETQYF.

This chain links TRBV7-9 with TRBJ2-7; the D gene is possibly TRBD1 (5 bases). The V gene's germline CDR1 is SEHNR and CDR2 FQNEAQ (reference sequence). CDR3 length: 12 residues. Trimming stripped 5 bases from V and 5 bases from J, with 10 bases between. The chain's CDR3 is CASSPGHDEQYF. For the CDR3, the DNA is TGTGCCAGCAGCCCCGGACACGACGAGCAGTACTTC.

The chain employs TRBV20-1 and TRBJ1-5; a weak D match, TRBD1 (5 bases). Trimming removed 5 bases at V and 3 bases at J, with 11 bases between. Per the germline V gene, CDR1 is DFQATT and CDR2 is SNEGSKA (reference sequence). The CDR3 has 13 amino acids. The CDR3 DNA sequence: TGCAGTGCTGGGGACGGAACCAATCAGCCCCAGCATTTT. It is translated as CSAGDGTNQPQHF.

This rearrangement joins TRBV15 to TRBJ2-1; unclear D gene. Germline CDR1 is LNHNV and CDR2 is YYDKDF (reference sequence). Trimming cost V 0 bases and J 4 bases, with 10 bases left between them. The CDR3 sequence is 15 residues long. CDR3 sequence reads: CATSRDRAVYNEQFF. CDR3 DNA sequence: TGTGCCACCAGCAGAGATCGGGCGGTTTACAATGAGCAGTTCTTC.